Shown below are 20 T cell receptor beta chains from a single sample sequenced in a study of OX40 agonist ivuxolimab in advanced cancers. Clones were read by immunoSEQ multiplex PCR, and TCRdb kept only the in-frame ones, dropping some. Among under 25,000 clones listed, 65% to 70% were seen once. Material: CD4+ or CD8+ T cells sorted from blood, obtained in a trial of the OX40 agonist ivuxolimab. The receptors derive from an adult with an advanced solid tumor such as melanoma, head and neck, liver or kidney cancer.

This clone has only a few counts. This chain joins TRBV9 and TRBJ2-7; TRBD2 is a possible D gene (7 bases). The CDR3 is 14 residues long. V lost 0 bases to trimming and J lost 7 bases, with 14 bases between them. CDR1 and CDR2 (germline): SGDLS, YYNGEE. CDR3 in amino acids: CASSVGGGPGEQYF. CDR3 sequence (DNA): TGTGCCAGCAGCGTAGGCGGGGGCCCGGGGGAGCAGTACTTC.

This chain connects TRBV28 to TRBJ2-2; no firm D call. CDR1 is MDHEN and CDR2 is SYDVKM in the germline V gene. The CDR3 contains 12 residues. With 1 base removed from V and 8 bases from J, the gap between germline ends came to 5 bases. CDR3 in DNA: TGTGCCAGCAGTTTATTCGCAGGGGAGCTGTTTTTT. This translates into CASSLFAGELFF. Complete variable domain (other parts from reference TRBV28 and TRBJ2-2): DVKVTQSSRYLVKRTGEKVFLECVQDMDHENMFWYRQDPGLGLRLIYFSYDVKMKEKGDIPEGYSVSREKKERFSLILESASTNQTSMYLCASSLFAGELFFGEGSRLTVL.

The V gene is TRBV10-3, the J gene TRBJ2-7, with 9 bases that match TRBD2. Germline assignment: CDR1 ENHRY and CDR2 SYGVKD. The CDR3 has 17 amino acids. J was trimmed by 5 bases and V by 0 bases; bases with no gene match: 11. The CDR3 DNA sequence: TGTGCCATCAGTGAGTCTAGCGGGAGACGCCCGATCCACGAGCAGTACTTC. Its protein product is CAISESSGRRPIHEQYF.

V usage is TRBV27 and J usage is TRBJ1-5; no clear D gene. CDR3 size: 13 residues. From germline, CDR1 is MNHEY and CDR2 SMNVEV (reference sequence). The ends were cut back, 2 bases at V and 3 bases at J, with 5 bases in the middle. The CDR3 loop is CASSLRYNQPQHF. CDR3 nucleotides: TGTGCCAGCAGTTTAAGGTACAATCAGCCCCAGCATTTT.

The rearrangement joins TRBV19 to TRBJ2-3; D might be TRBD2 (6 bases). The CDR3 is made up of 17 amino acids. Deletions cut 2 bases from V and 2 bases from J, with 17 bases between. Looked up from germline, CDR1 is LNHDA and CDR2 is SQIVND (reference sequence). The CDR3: CASSIWAGSEDTDTQYF. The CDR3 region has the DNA TGTGCCAGTAGTATATGGGCGGGGTCCGAAGACACAGATACGCAGTATTTT.

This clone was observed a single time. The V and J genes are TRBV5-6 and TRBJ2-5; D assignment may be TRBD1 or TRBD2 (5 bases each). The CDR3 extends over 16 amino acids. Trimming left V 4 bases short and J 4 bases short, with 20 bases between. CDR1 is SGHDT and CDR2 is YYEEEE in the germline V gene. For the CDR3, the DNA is TGTGCCAGCAGCAGTCCTTGGACTTTTGGGGGAGAGACCCAGTACTTC. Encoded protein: CASSSPWTFGGETQYF.

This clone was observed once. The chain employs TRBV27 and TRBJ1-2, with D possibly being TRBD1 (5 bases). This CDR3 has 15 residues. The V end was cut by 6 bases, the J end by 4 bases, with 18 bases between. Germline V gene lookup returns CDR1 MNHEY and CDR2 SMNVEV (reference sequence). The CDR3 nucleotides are TGTGCCAGCAGCAAAAAAGCGGGACGGCTCTATGGCTACACCTTC. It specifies CASSKKAGRLYGYTF.

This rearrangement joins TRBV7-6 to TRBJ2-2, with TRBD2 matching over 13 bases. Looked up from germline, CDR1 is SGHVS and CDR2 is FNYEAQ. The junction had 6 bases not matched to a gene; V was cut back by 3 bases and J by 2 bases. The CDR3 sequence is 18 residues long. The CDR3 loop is CASSFTSGGAPNTGELFF. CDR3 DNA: TGTGCCAGCAGCTTCACTAGCGGGGGGGCCCCAAACACCGGGGAGCTGTTTTTT.

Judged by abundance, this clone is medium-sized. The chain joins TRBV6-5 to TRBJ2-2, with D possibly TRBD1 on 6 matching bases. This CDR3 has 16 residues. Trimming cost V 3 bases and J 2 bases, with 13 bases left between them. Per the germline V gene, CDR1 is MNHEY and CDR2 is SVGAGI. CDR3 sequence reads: CASSYFGRGNTGELFF. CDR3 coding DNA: TGTGCCAGCAGTTATTTTGGCAGGGGTAACACCGGGGAGCTGTTTTTT.

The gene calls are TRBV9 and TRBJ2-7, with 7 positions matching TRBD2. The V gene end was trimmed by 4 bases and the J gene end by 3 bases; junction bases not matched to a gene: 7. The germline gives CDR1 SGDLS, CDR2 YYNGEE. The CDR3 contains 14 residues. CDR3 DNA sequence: TGTGCCAGCAGCCCGGGGGGAGCCGGCTACGAGCAGTACTTC. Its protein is CASSPGGAGYEQYF.

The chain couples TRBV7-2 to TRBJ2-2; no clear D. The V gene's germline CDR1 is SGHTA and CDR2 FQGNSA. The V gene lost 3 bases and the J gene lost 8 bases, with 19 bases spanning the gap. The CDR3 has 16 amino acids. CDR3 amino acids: CASSLSLWSLRGELFF. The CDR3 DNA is TGTGCCAGCAGCTTGTCCCTGTGGTCCCTCCGTGGGGAGCTGTTTTTT.

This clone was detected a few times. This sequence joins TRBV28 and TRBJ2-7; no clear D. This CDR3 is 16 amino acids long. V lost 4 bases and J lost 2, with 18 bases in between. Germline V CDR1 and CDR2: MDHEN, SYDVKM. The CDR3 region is CASSSYENLLPYEQYF. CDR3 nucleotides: TGTGCCAGCAGTTCCTACGAGAACCTGTTACCCTACGAGCAGTACTTC.

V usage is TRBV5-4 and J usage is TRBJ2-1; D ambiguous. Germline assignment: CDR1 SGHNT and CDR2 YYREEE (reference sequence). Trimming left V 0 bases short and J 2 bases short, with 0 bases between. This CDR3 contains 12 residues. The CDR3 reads CASSLAYNEQFF. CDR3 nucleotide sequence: TGTGCCAGCAGCTTGGCCTACAATGAGCAGTTCTTC. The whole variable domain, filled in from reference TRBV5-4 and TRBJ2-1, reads ETGVTQSPTHLIKTRGQQVTLRCSSQSGHNTVSWYQQALGQGPQFIFQYYREEENGRGNFPPRFSGLQFPNYSSELNVNALELDDSALYLCASSLAYNEQFFGPGTRLTVL.

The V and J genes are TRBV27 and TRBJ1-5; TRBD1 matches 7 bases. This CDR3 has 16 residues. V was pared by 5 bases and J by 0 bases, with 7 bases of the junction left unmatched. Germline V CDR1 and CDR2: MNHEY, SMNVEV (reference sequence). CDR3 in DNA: TGTGCCAGCAGTCCCTCAGGGGGGGATAGCAATCAGCCCCAGCATTTT. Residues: CASSPSGGDSNQPQHF.

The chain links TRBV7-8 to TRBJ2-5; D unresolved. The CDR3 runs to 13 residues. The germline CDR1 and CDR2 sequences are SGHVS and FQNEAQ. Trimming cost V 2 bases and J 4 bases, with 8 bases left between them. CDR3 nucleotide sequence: TGTGCCAGCAGCTTACATCCTCTAGAGACCCAGTACTTC. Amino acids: CASSLHPLETQYF. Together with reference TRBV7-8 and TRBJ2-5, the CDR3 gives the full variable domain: GAGVSQSPRYKVAKRGQDVALRCDPISGHVSLFWYQQALGQGPEFLTYFQNEAQLDKSGLPSDRFFAERPEGSVSTLKIQRTQQEDSAVYLCASSLHPLETQYFGPGTRLLVL.

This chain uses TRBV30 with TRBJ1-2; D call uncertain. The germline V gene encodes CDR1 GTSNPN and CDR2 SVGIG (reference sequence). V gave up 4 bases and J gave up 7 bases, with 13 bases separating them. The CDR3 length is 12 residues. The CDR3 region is CAWMRRCGGYTF. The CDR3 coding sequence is TGTGCCTGGATGAGGAGGTGCGGTGGCTACACCTTC.

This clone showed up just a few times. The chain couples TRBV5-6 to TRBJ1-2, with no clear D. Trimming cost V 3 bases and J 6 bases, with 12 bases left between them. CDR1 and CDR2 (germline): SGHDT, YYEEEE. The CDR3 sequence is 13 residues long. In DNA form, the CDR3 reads TGTGCCAGCAGCTCTGGCGGGCTAAATGGCTACACCTTC. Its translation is CASSSGGLNGYTF.

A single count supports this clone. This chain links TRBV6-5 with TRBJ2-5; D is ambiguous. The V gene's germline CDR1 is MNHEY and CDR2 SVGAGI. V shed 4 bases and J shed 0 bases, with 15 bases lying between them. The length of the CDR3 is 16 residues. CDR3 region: CASSLDPDGDQETQYF. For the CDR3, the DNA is TGTGCCAGCAGTTTAGATCCGGACGGTGACCAAGAGACCCAGTACTTC.

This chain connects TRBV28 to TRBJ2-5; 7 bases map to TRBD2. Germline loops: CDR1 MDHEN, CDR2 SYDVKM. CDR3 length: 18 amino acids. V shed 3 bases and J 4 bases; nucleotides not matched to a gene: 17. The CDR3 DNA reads TGTGCCAGCAGTTTGATATTGTTCGGTGGGGGGAGGGGAGAGACCCAGTACTTC. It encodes CASSLILFGGGRGETQYF.

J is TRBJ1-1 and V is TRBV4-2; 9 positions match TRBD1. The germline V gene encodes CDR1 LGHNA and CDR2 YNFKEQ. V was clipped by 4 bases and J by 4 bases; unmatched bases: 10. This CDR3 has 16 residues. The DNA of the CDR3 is TGTGCCAGCAGCCCGGGACAGGGCGGGTATGGCACTGAAGCTTTCTTT. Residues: CASSPGQGGYGTEAFF.